This T cell receptor beta chain was identified during a study of T cell changes during pregnancy in multiple sclerosis. Data came from immunoSEQ multiplex PCR; TCRdb stores just in-frame clones and leaves some out. The sample yields fewer than 30,000 clones, more than 80% seen once. The CDR3 length is 17 residues. Germline V lookup: CDR1 SQVTM, CDR2 ANQGSEA. V lost 6 bases to trimming and J lost 0 bases; unmatched junction nucleotides: 11. The source material was CD8+ T cells from peripheral blood mononuclear cells, sampled before pregnancy. This rearrangement joins TRBV29-1 to TRBJ1-1, with 12 bases aligning to TRBD1. This clonotype originated in a female donor with multiple sclerosis, enrolled in a pregnancy study. The CDR3 nucleotides read TGCAGCGTCTATGGGCGGGACAGGGGGCGGATGAACACTGAAGCTTTCTTT. This sequence encodes CSVYGRDRGRMNTEAFF.